A single T cell receptor (beta chain) is shown here with its context. CDR1 is SGHNT, CDR2 YYREEE, per germline (reference sequence). This CDR3 is 14 amino acids long. V lost 0 bases to trimming and J lost 7 bases, with 14 bases between them. Primers included in the PCR were 60 Vbeta and 13 Jbeta primers. The data were produced by immunoSEQ multiplex PCR, yet TCRdb's version contains in-frame clones alone and is incomplete. The repertoire holds some 170,000 clones, with approximately 88% as singletons. The entry originates in a study of cytomegalovirus exposure and HLA in healthy donors. The chain has TRBV5-4 and TRBJ2-7; no clear D gene. Sequences were obtained from PBMCs. The TCR comes from a woman aged 25 to 39 in good health and CMV-seronegative. The CDR3 is CASSLVGSPGEQYF. DNA for the CDR3: TGTGCCAGCAGCTTGGTTGGGTCCCCGGGTGAGCAGTACTTC.